These 6 T cell receptor beta chains share one sample of origin, sequenced in a study of CD8 T cells in Susac syndrome. With random hexamers, roughly 0.5 to 1 ug RNA was reverse transcribed. Via MiXCR, TCRdb re-called the immunoSEQ multiplex PCR reads, giving one row per CDR3 protein. In the table there are roughly 110,000 distinct CDR3 sequences, approximately 93% of which are singletons. Material: CD8+ T cells from PBMCs. These receptors were collected from a human donor with Susac syndrome.

The V gene is TRBV29-1, the J gene TRBJ2-1; possibly TRBD2 for D (7 bases). This CDR3 has 13 amino acids. CDR1 SQVTM and CDR2 ANQGSEA come from the germline V gene. Between the trimmed V and J ends, which lost 7 bases and 2 bases, there was a span of 12 bases. The CDR3 here is CSGSGGTYNEQFF. In DNA, the CDR3 is TGCAGCGGATCGGGGGGCACCTACAATGAGCAGTTCTTC.

The chain recombines TRBV7-9 with TRBJ2-1; TRBD2 matches 8 bases. Germline assignment: CDR1 SEHNR and CDR2 FQNEAQ (reference sequence). This CDR3 is built from 16 residues. The junction had 13 bases not matched to a gene; V was cut back by 7 bases and J by 5 bases. Here the CDR3 reads CASTRTGLAGHNEQFF. CDR3 DNA sequence: TGTGCCAGCACCCGAACCGGGCTAGCGGGCCACAATGAGCAGTTCTTC.

The V gene is TRBV20-1, the J gene TRBJ2-5, with 11 bases fitting TRBD2. The CDR3 totals 16 residues. The V gene end was trimmed by 4 bases and the J gene end by 2 bases; junction bases not matched to a gene: 9. The germline V gene has CDR1 DFQATT and CDR2 SNEGSKA (reference sequence). CDR3 amino acids: CSANSLAGALQETQYF. CDR3 bases: TGCAGTGCTAACTCACTAGCGGGGGCACTTCAAGAGACCCAGTACTTC.

This clonotype has just a few counts. This chain links TRBV6-6 with TRBJ2-5; D is unresolved. The CDR3 runs 12 residues. With 6 bases removed from V and 4 bases from J, the gap between germline ends came to 9 bases. Germline V gene lookup returns CDR1 MNHNY and CDR2 SVGAGI (reference sequence). DNA for the CDR3: TGTGCCAGCAGCCCCTCCCCAGAGACCCAGTACTTC. Translating gives CASSPSPETQYF.

This clonotype has a single count. J is TRBJ2-3 and V is TRBV9; D gene uncertain. Germline CDR1 is SGDLS and CDR2 is YYNGEE. The CDR3 length is 14 residues. With 3 bases removed from V and 2 bases from J, the gap between germline ends came to 10 bases. As DNA, the CDR3 is TGTGCCAGCAGCGAGGTGGGGATCACAGATACGCAGTATTTT. It specifies CASSEVGITDTQYF.

In this sample, this clonotype turned up once. The V and J genes are TRBV20-1 and TRBJ1-5; TRBD1 might be the D (6 bases). With 1 base removed from V and 0 bases from J, the gap between germline ends came to 13 bases. The CDR3 is 16 amino acids. Germline V gene data show CDR1 as DFQATT and CDR2 as SNEGSKA (reference sequence). The CDR3 region is CSARAPTGSSNQPQHF. The CDR3, as DNA: TGCAGTGCTAGAGCTCCCACAGGGTCTAGCAATCAGCCCCAGCATTTT.